This TCR beta chain was sequenced in a study of blood T cell repertoires in COVID-19. CDR1 is SSHAT, CDR2 FNYEAQ, per germline (reference sequence). V lost 5 bases, J lost 7 bases, and 12 bases lay in between. The CDR3 sequence is 13 residues long. In the source study's methods: It was from reference gene primer amplification that nucleated cell counts were estimated. Data came from immunoSEQ multiplex PCR; TCRdb stores just in-frame clones and leaves some out. V and J calls and clone size are given by that table; D and trimming were obtained from the DNA. The repertoire holds some 160,000 clones, around four fifths seen once, with about 2.1% in the top ten. This clone was detected only once.

Sequencing was performed on peripheral blood. The TCR originated in a woman older than 75 with acute or convalescent COVID-19. This chain joins TRBV7-7 and TRBJ1-5, with D possibly being TRBD1 (6 bases). The CDR3 is CASSRQVVQPQHF. CDR3 nucleotides: TGTGCCAGCAGCCGACAGGTCGTCCAGCCCCAGCATTTT.